These T cell receptor beta chains were read from a single sample in a study of blood T cells in healthy people across ages. TCRdb reprocessed the 5' RACE reads via MiXCR and lists one record per CDR3 protein. The data show 850,000 to 1,100,000 distinct CDR3 sequences, around two fifths seen once. The sequenced sample was blood. All receptors come from a man aged 18 to 29 in good health. CDR3s include the opening cysteine and the closing phenylalanine or tryptophan. D genes are given only for firm matches. Clone size, where shown, is once, few, many, or a class for clones that have expanded.

TRBV24-1	-	-	TRBJ2-3	CATSTPSTEADTQYF	TGTGCCACCAGTACGCCCTCCACGGAGGCAGATACGCAGTATTTT
TRBV12-3/TRBV12-4	-	TRBD1	TRBJ2-1	CASTPSDRGGYNEQFF	TGTGCCAGCACCCCCTCTGACAGGGGTGGGTACAATGAGCAGTTCTTC
TRBV29-1	-	-	TRBJ2-2	CSVFGQNTGELFF	TGCAGCGTTTTCGGCCAAAACACCGGGGAGCTGTTTTTT
TRBV7-2	few	-	TRBJ1-2	CASTLEAGRSYGYTF	TGTGCCAGCACCCTTGAGGCCGGACGCTCCTATGGCTACACCTTC
TRBV4-1	few	-	TRBJ1-4	CASSPGILEKLFF	TGCGCCAGCAGCCCCGGGATCCTCGAAAAACTGTTTTTT
TRBV20-1	-	TRBD1	TRBJ1-1	CSALDRVGTEAFF	TGCAGTGCCCTCGACAGGGTGGGCACTGAAGCTTTCTTT
TRBV21-1	few	-	TRBJ1-2	CASSHRGFSCGYTF	TGTGCCAGCAGCCACAGGGGATTCAGTTGCGGCTACACCTTC
TRBV14	-	-	TRBJ2-5	CASSQKTWGRETQYF	TGTGCCAGCAGCCAGAAAACCTGGGGGCGAGAGACCCAGTACTTC
TRBV9	-	TRBD1	TRBJ1-2	CASFSGQGRDGYTF	TGTGCCAGCTTCAGTGGACAGGGAAGGGATGGCTACACCTTC
TRBV9	-	-	TRBJ1-2	CASSVNEWYGYTF	TGTGCCAGCAGCGTAAATGAGTGGTATGGCTACACCTTC
TRBV20-1	-	-	TRBJ2-3	CSARGHKFRTDTQYF	TGCAGTGCTAGAGGTCACAAGTTCCGTACAGATACGCAGTATTTT
TRBV10-3	once	TRBD1	TRBJ2-7	CAISESSSGGSYEQYF	TGTGCCATCAGTGAGTCGTCGTCAGGGGGCTCCTACGAGCAGTACTTC
TRBV20-1	once	-	TRBJ2-1	CSAPSTGAPYNEQFF	TGCAGTGCTCCGTCGACAGGCGCTCCTTACAATGAGCAGTTCTTC
TRBV6-5	-	-	TRBJ1-6	CASRPGAGINSPLHF	TGTGCCAGCCGACCTGGGGCAGGGATAAATTCACCCCTCCACTTT
TRBV10-3	-	-	TRBJ2-1	CAISDPTRAGDEQFF	TGTGCCATCAGTGACCCGACTAGGGCTGGGGATGAGCAGTTCTTC
TRBV20-1	-	-	TRBJ1-4	CSAAGFAGERLFF	TGCAGTGCGGCAGGGTTTGCGGGGGAAAGACTGTTTTTT